The 24 T cell receptor beta chains reported below all come from one sample, sequenced in a study of beta chain features in type 1 diabetes. These receptors' targets are unknown. Broader study findings: Type 1 diabetes patients had moderately but significantly shorter TCRB CDR3s in all four CD4+ subsets.

The authors reverse transcribed all of the isolated RNA, so sequencing captured expressed TCRB transcripts. Profiled with immunoSEQ multiplex PCR; TCRdb holds only in-frame clones, not every one. This table has 640,000 or so clones, more than 13% appearing once. The specimen was naive CD4+ T cells from blood. All receptors come from a young man with type 1 diabetes.

The CDR3 loop is CASRGLGAFF. The CDR3 nucleotides are TGTGCCAGTAGGGGATTGGGCGCTTTCTTT. The rearrangement uses TRBV19 and TRBJ1-1; no reliable D call. V lost 6 bases and J lost 11, with 10 bases in between. Germline V CDR1 and CDR2: LNHDA, SQIVND (reference sequence). The CDR3 is made up of 10 amino acids. Variable domain in full (rest from reference TRBV19 and TRBJ1-1): DGGITQSPKYLFRKEGQNVTLSCEQNLNHDAMYWYRQDPGQGLRLIYYSQIVNDFQKGDIAEGYSVSREKKESFPLTVTSAQKNPTAFYLCASRGLGAFFGQGTRLTVV.

The chain couples TRBV27 to TRBJ1-2; D unresolved. The germline V gene has CDR1 MNHEY and CDR2 SMNVEV (reference sequence). Trimming took 6 bases from V and 12 from J, leaving 23 bases between them. This CDR3 contains 14 residues. In nucleotides, the CDR3 is TGTGCCAGCAGCCCATCCTGGACGAGTCCCGTGGACACCTTC. Protein product: CASSPSWTSPVDTF.

This clone was picked up a small number of times. The chain recombines TRBV28 with TRBJ1-2, with D maybe TRBD1 (5 bases). V was trimmed by 3 bases and J by 5 bases, leaving 13 bases between them. The CDR3 is 14 residues long. Per the germline V gene, CDR1 is MDHEN and CDR2 is SYDVKM. The CDR3 loop reads CASSFAGTEYGYTF. Written as DNA, the CDR3 is TGTGCCAGCAGTTTCGCCGGGACGGAGTATGGCTACACCTTC.

The chain links TRBV28 to TRBJ2-2, with D perhaps being TRBD1 or TRBD2 (5 bases each). There are 14 residues in the CDR3. The ends were cut back, 2 bases at V and 3 bases at J, with 7 bases in the middle. CDR1 and CDR2 from the germline V gene are MDHEN and SYDVKM. CDR3 bases: TGTGCCAGCAGTTTACAGGGAGACACCGGGGAGCTGTTTTTT. Translation: CASSLQGDTGELFF. Filled out from reference TRBV28 and TRBJ2-2, the complete variable domain reads DVKVTQSSRYLVKRTGEKVFLECVQDMDHENMFWYRQDPGLGLRLIYFSYDVKMKEKGDIPEGYSVSREKKERFSLILESASTNQTSMYLCASSLQGDTGELFFGEGSRLTVL.

This clone has just a few counts. V usage is TRBV30 and J usage is TRBJ1-5; no reliable D call. The germline V gene has CDR1 GTSNPN and CDR2 SVGIG (reference sequence). V lost 1 base and J 0 bases, leaving 7 bases between the germline ends. CDR3 length: 14 amino acids. This CDR3 is CAWSGQLSNQPQHF. CDR3 in DNA: TGTGCCTGGAGTGGGCAGCTTAGCAATCAGCCCCAGCATTTT.

The chain employs TRBV19 and TRBJ2-7; maybe TRBD2 (7 bases). Trimming shortened V by 5 bases and J by 3 bases, and 11 bases separated the two germline ends. The CDR3 is 13 amino acids. Per germline, CDR1 LNHDA and CDR2 SQIVND (reference sequence). The DNA of the CDR3 is TGTGCCAGTAGTCGGGGGGACATCTACGAGCAGTACTTC. This translates into CASSRGDIYEQYF.

The chain carries TRBV7-2 and TRBJ2-3; D is possibly TRBD2 (6 bases). Trimming removed 7 bases from V and 0 bases from J, with 11 bases in between. Germline CDR1 is SGHTA and CDR2 is FQGNSA. The CDR3 is made up of 14 amino acids. This CDR3 is CASTWSGSTDTQYF. DNA for the CDR3: TGTGCCAGCACCTGGAGCGGGAGCACAGATACGCAGTATTTT.

This clone was detected a few times. V usage is TRBV7-8 and J usage is TRBJ1-1; D is possibly TRBD1 (6 bases). The CDR3 has 16 amino acids. The germline V and J ends were trimmed by 0 bases and 5 bases, with 16 bases remaining between them. CDR1 is SGHVS and CDR2 is FQNEAQ in the germline V gene. In DNA, the CDR3 is TGTGCCAGCAGCTTAGCCGGCAGGGGATTCAAGACTGAAGCTTTCTTT. This encodes CASSLAGRGFKTEAFF.

The chain recombines TRBV18 with TRBJ2-1, with TRBD1 matching over 7 bases. J gave up 10 bases and V 5 bases, and 11 bases lay outside the gene matches. The CDR3 length is 14 residues. CDR1 is KGHSH and CDR2 is LQKENI in the germline V gene. In DNA form, the CDR3 reads TGTGCCAGCTCATTGGACAGGAACTCAGTAGAGCAGTTCTTC. This gives the protein CASSLDRNSVEQFF.

This clone occurred a few times. V usage is TRBV5-5 and J usage is TRBJ2-2; a possible D gene is TRBD2 (5 bases). Germline V lookup: CDR1 SGHKS, CDR2 YYEKEE (reference sequence). Trimming removed 4 bases at V and 0 bases at J, with 13 bases between. The CDR3 covers 16 residues. CDR3 in amino acids: CASSRGPGANTGELFF. CDR3 DNA: TGTGCCAGCAGCCGCGGGCCAGGCGCGAACACCGGGGAGCTGTTTTTT.

The sample holds a few counts of this clone. The rearrangement joins TRBV25-1 to TRBJ2-3, with D perhaps matching TRBD2 (6 bases). The CDR3 loop spans 18 amino acids. The ends were cut back, 3 bases at V and 3 bases at J, with 22 bases in the middle. From germline, CDR1 is MGHDK and CDR2 SYGVNS. CDR3 sequence (DNA): TGTGCCAGCAGTGATCTCTCAATAGCGGCAGGTCGGACAGATACGCAGTATTTT. It is translated as CASSDLSIAAGRTDTQYF.

This CDR3 reads CASSFTGGDEQFF. In DNA, the CDR3 is TGTGCCAGCAGCTTCACAGGGGGCGACGAGCAGTTCTTC. The V call is TRBV11-2, the J call TRBJ2-1; 9 positions match TRBD1. J lost 10 bases, V lost 3 bases, and 4 bases had no gene match. In germline, CDR1 is SGHAT, CDR2 FQNNGV. The CDR3 consists of 13 residues.

The rearrangement links TRBV13 to TRBJ2-1; the match to TRBD1 covers 9 bases. V gave up 1 base and J gave up 4 bases; unmatched junction bases: 5. Germline loops: CDR1 PRHDT, CDR2 FYEKMQ (reference sequence). The CDR3 extends over 16 amino acids. CDR3 nucleotide sequence: TGTGCCAGCAGCTTAGATGGGACAGGGCGGTACAATGAGCAGTTCTTC. Translation: CASSLDGTGRYNEQFF.

This chain links TRBV7-8 with TRBJ2-3, with 8 bases aligning to TRBD2. The CDR3 is 17 amino acids. Germline V lookup: CDR1 SGHVS, CDR2 FQNEAQ. Trimming removed 7 bases from V and 2 bases from J; junction bases left unmatched: 14. The CDR3 spells CASNLRSGGGITDTQYF. For the CDR3, the DNA is TGTGCCAGCAACTTGAGGAGTGGCGGGGGGATCACAGATACGCAGTATTTT.

This clone was found a few times. This sample also contains other DNA sequences that code for the same CDR3. This chain links TRBV7-9 with TRBJ2-5; D gene uncertain. The CDR3 runs to 12 residues. Germline V gene data show CDR1 as SEHNR and CDR2 as FQNEAQ (reference sequence). V was clipped by 1 base and J by 5 bases, with 5 bases between them. Here the CDR3 DNA reads TGTGCCAGCAGCTTAGGTCCGGAGACCCAGTACTTC. Amino acid sequence: CASSLGPETQYF.

This clone was found a few times. V and J are TRBV5-1 and TRBJ1-1; D remains ambiguous. Germline assignment: CDR1 SGHRS and CDR2 YFSETQ. V was pared by 0 bases and J by 1 base, with 7 bases between. The CDR3 is 14 amino acids. Here the CDR3 DNA reads TGCGCCAGCAGCTTGGAGGCGGGGAACACTGAAGCTTTCTTT. This translates into CASSLEAGNTEAFF.

J is TRBJ1-5 and V is TRBV5-4; a weak D match, TRBD1 (5 bases). CDR3 size: 15 residues. Trimming took 0 bases from V and 4 from J, leaving 11 bases between them. Germline-derived CDR1 and CDR2 are SGHNT and YYREEE (reference sequence). The CDR3 loop is CASSLGGVPNQPQHF. CDR3 nucleotide sequence: TGTGCCAGCAGCTTGGGAGGGGTTCCTAATCAGCCCCAGCATTTT. The variable domain in full, completed from reference TRBV5-4 and TRBJ1-5, reads ETGVTQSPTHLIKTRGQQVTLRCSSQSGHNTVSWYQQALGQGPQFIFQYYREEENGRGNFPPRFSGLQFPNYSSELNVNALELDDSALYLCASSLGGVPNQPQHFGDGTRLSIL.

This sequence joins TRBV9 and TRBJ1-5; D is uncertain. V lost 0 bases to trimming and J lost 0 bases, with 4 bases between them. The CDR3 is made up of 14 amino acids. Germline V lookup: CDR1 SGDLS, CDR2 YYNGEE. The CDR3 nucleotides are TGTGCCAGCAGCGTAGAGCATAGCAATCAGCCCCAGCATTTT. Translated, it gives CASSVEHSNQPQHF.

The genes are TRBV7-9 and TRBJ2-1; D possibly corresponds to TRBD2 (5 bases). Germline values: CDR1 SEHNR, CDR2 FQNEAQ (reference sequence). The V and J ends lost 0 bases and 3 bases respectively, with 9 bases between them. CDR3 length: 15 amino acids. In nucleotides, the CDR3 is TGTGCCAGCAGCTTAGCGGGAGTGCTCTACAATGAGCAGTTCTTC. This codes for CASSLAGVLYNEQFF.

This clone was recorded a few times. V and J are TRBV7-9 and TRBJ2-7, with a possible D match to TRBD1 (7 bases). The CDR3 consists of 16 residues. Germline V CDR1 and CDR2: SEHNR, FQNEAQ (reference sequence). Trimming left V 5 bases short and J 2 bases short, with 19 bases between. In nucleotides, the CDR3 is TGTGCCAGCAGCCCCCGCGCGGGACAGTCTACCTACGAGCAGTACTTC. Translation gives CASSPRAGQSTYEQYF.

This clone came up a few times. The chain carries TRBV7-9 and TRBJ1-2; D not certain. Trimming cost V 5 bases and J 6 bases, with 13 bases left between them. CDR3 length: 13 residues. Germline V gene lookup returns CDR1 SEHNR and CDR2 FQNEAQ (reference sequence). The CDR3 here is CASSPTARHGYTF. The CDR3 bases are TGTGCCAGCAGCCCGACCGCTAGACATGGCTACACCTTC.

The V gene is TRBV5-1, the J gene TRBJ1-1; D may be TRBD1 (5 bases). With 4 bases removed from V and 4 bases from J, the gap between germline ends came to 14 bases. This CDR3 region has 14 residues. Germline V gene data show CDR1 as SGHRS and CDR2 as YFSETQ. CDR3 protein: CASSAKWGSTEAFF. Here the CDR3 DNA reads TGCGCCAGCAGCGCAAAGTGGGGGAGCACTGAAGCTTTCTTT.

Of note for this clone: The sample contains more than one DNA sequence encoding this CDR3. The chain recombines TRBV5-1 with TRBJ2-2, with no clear D. Trimming left V 0 bases short and J 4 bases short, with 4 bases between. The CDR3 runs 13 residues. The V gene's germline CDR1 is SGHRS and CDR2 YFSETQ. The CDR3 nucleotides are TGCGCCAGCAGCTTGGATGGCACCGGGGAGCTGTTTTTT. Protein product: CASSLDGTGELFF.

This clone has more than one count but fewer than ten. V is TRBV7-3 and J is TRBJ2-7; D remains ambiguous. In germline, CDR1 is SGHTA, CDR2 FQGTGA. The V and J ends lost 1 base and 1 base respectively, with 11 bases between them. The CDR3 runs 15 residues. The DNA for the CDR3 is TGTGCCAGCAGCTTAATTTACCGGGCATCCTACGAGCAGTACTTC. It translates to CASSLIYRASYEQYF.